This T cell receptor beta chain was documented in a study of CD8+ T cells in alopecia areata (dated by TCRdb to the late 2010s). Background on the whole study: Treated patients were enrolled in an open-label pilot trial of oral tofacitinib at 5 to 10 mg twice daily for moderate-to-severe alopecia areata. Patients stayed on tofacitinib for 6 to 18 months and then had 6 months of follow-up off drug so that delayed response and recurrence could be assessed. For the treated patients, the SALT score, which quantifies what percentage of scalp surface area is affected, served as the measure of disease severity. The study used high-throughput TCRbeta sequencing to examine T cell clonal expansion in alopecia areata, in both the C3H/HeJ mouse model and human patients. Human TCRbeta sequencing covered scalp tissue and sorted CD4+ and CD8+ peripheral blood T cells from patchy and totalis/universalis alopecia areata patients and healthy controls. Tofacitinib-treated patients had biopsies at baseline and at 4 and 24 weeks of treatment, with a later scalp biopsy in several patients. Clonality in the scalp was compared among normal scalp (n=4), patchy alopecia areata scalp (n=8), and alopecia totalis/universalis scalp (n=8). RNA was extracted with the PAXgene miRNA kit for fixed scalp, the miRNeasy kit for PBMCs, and the RNeasy kit for mouse skin. immunoSEQ multiplex PCR using 35 Vbeta forward primers and 13 Jbeta reverse primers was used to amplify TCRbeta CDR3 regions.

About this clone: Its antigen is still unknown. Per-base qualities were not stored, and no clone one base away is much larger.

Trimming leaves V shorter by 2 bases and J shorter by 9 bases, with the junction holding 5 bases beyond the gene matches. CDR1 and CDR2, per the germline V gene, are MNHNS and SASEGT. The CDR3 spans 15 residues, from the cysteine through the phenylalanine. Only CDR3 DNA is held: 45 bases, read in frame from base 1. The protocol used for the library was the immunoSEQ multiplex PCR assay. RNA was extracted from all samples and reverse transcribed into cDNA as template for TCR sequencing. First-strand cDNA was synthesized using SuperScript III with a 2:1 mix of oligo-dT and random hexamers. Amplification bias was assessed with a synthetic immune receptor repertoire, and residual bias was removed computationally. The study's own analysis went as follows. After raw reads were preprocessed to remove errors, the CDR3 was defined following IMGT conventions as running from the conserved cysteine to phenylalanine. Clonality was computed by normalizing Shannon entropy by log2 of the number of productive unique TCRs and subtracting the result from 1. Whether scalp clones were CD4 or CD8 was inferred by matching scalp TCRbeta sequences against CD4 and CD8 repertoires sorted from blood. The table was pulled from immuneACCESS by TCRdb, which kept in-frame rearrangements only. Such tables lose some clones; where checked, under half of the loss comes from unresolved V genes, and the rest has no known cause. V and J calls and clone size come straight from that table; D and trimming were deduced from the DNA. The table for this sample lists fewer than 200,000 clones; 50% to 75% of them were counted only once. The leading ten clones occupy more than 15% of the sample.

Interpreted using the paper, the treatment or condition label stands for: oral pan-JAK inhibitor, 5-10 mg twice daily. Lesional scalp punch biopsies and peripheral blood were collected from alopecia areata patients. After PBMCs were isolated by density centrifugation and stained for CD3, CD4 and CD8, a FACSAria was used to sort CD4+ and CD8+ T cells. What the work shows at the level of the full study, not this receptor alone: Compared with mice, TCR sequences shared between patients were less clear, possibly partly because of HLA diversity across the patient population. Scalp clonality and the number of expanded CD8+ clones among the top 100 scalp clones were significantly decreased by tofacitinib. Many expanded lesional clones persisted in scalp and blood during tofacitinib treatment, which may partly explain relapse after stopping treatment. Resident alphabeta T cells in normal human skin are also sequenced, complicating scalp TCR repertoire analysis, unlike mouse skin dominated by gammadelta T cells. Compared with normal scalp, lesional scalp had higher clonality and more expanded CD8+ clones, particularly in alopecia totalis/universalis, a pattern that suggests antigenic drive. Because the treated cohort was small and had just a single nonresponder, larger studies are needed to establish links between baseline CD8+ expansion and response.

The chain uses TRBV6-1 and TRBJ1-6; 9 bases in the middle match TRBD1. This receptor was identified in a human donor with alopecia areata. This material consisted of CD4+ T cells sorted from blood, taken between weeks 55 and 70, from a patient treated with tofacitinib. The CDR3: CASSERTGVSSPLHF. The DNA reads as follows: TGTGCCAGCAGTGAAAGGACAGGGGTGAGTTCACCCCTCCACTTT.